A single sample is the source of the 22 T cell receptor beta chains below, sequenced in a study of cytomegalovirus exposure and HLA in healthy donors. The PCR ran on 60 Vbeta and 13 Jbeta primers. Data came from immunoSEQ multiplex PCR; TCRdb stores just in-frame clones and leaves some out. The sample has 100,000 to 150,000 clones, around 82% seen once; the top ten hold about a tenth. Sample: PBMCs. The receptors shown here come from a man aged 25 to 40 in good health and CMV-seropositive.

This clone was seen just once. The chain is built from TRBV19 and TRBJ1-4; tentatively, D is TRBD1 (5 bases). The CDR3 has 15 amino acids. With 6 bases removed from V and 11 bases from J, the gap between germline ends came to 22 bases. Germline CDR1 LNHDA, CDR2 SQIVND (reference sequence). The CDR3 protein is CASSPLQVNGRKLFF. Here the CDR3 DNA reads TGTGCCAGTAGCCCATTACAGGTTAACGGGCGGAAACTGTTTTTT.

This clone was picked up a small number of times. Its ends do not fully match the called genes, so a read error is possible. This chain joins TRBV7-9 and TRBJ2-1; tentative D call: TRBD2 (8 bases). CDR3 length: 13 residues. Germline loops: CDR1 SEHNR, CDR2 FQNEAQ (reference sequence). CDR3 sequence reads: CASSLDRAGGRFF. In DNA, the CDR3 is TGTGCCAGCAGTTTAGACAGGGCGGGGGGTCGGTTCTTC.

The V gene is TRBV4-3, the J gene TRBJ1-2; D not certain. The length of the CDR3 is 15 residues. CDR1 is LGHNA and CDR2 is YSLEER in the germline V gene. V gave up 1 base and J gave up 4 bases, with 13 bases separating them. CDR3 coding DNA: TGCGCCAGCAGCCAAGGACTTTACGGGTCCTATGGCTACACCTTC. Translated: CASSQGLYGSYGYTF.

The J gene is TRBJ2-7, the V gene TRBV14; 7 nucleotides agree with TRBD2. With 4 bases clipped from V and 3 bases from J, the junction kept 9 bases outside the gene matches. Germline loops: CDR1 SGHDN, CDR2 FVKESK. The CDR3 has 15 residues. The CDR3 region is CASSPTSKWSYEQYF. CDR3 DNA: TGTGCCAGCAGCCCGACTAGCAAATGGAGCTACGAGCAGTACTTC.

This rearrangement joins TRBV27 to TRBJ2-7, with D maybe TRBD1 (6 bases). Trimming cost V 1 base and J 0 bases, with 19 bases left between them. CDR3 size: 18 residues. Germline V CDR1 and CDR2: MNHEY, SMNVEV (reference sequence). DNA for the CDR3: TGTGCCAGCAGTTTATACGCGGCGAACAGGGCTCTCTCCTACGAGCAGTACTTC. It specifies CASSLYAANRALSYEQYF.

The rearrangement joins TRBV6-4 to TRBJ1-2; tentative D call: TRBD1 (6 bases). The germline V and J ends were trimmed by 5 bases and 4 bases, with 17 bases remaining between them. Germline values: CDR1 MRHNA, CDR2 SNTAGT. The CDR3 contains 15 residues. In DNA, the CDR3 is TGTGCCAGCAGTACGAATGAAGAAGGGGGCTATGGCTACACCTTC. Amino acids: CASSTNEEGGYGYTF.

This sequence joins TRBV7-2 and TRBJ2-4; TRBD2 matches at 8 bases. Germline CDR1 reads SGHTA; CDR2 reads FQGNSA. V gave up 2 bases and J gave up 8 bases; unmatched junction bases: 5. CDR3 length: 14 amino acids. The CDR3 protein is CASSLSGTRDIQYF. The CDR3 region has the DNA TGTGCCAGCAGCTTATCCGGGACTAGAGACATTCAGTACTTC.

The chain combines TRBV4-1 with TRBJ2-6, with no clear D. CDR3 length equals 15 residues. Looked up from germline, CDR1 is MGHRA and CDR2 is YSYEKL. Trimming pared 4 bases from V and 0 bases from J, leaving 7 bases between. DNA for the CDR3: TGCGCCAGCAGCCCGCACAGCTCTGGGGCCAACGTCCTGACTTTC. Its translation: CASSPHSSGANVLTF.

V gene TRBV7-8 combines with J gene TRBJ2-2; 12 nucleotides line up with TRBD2. The germline V gene has CDR1 SGHVS and CDR2 FQNEAQ. The CDR3 is 18 residues long. Losses at the gene ends were 3 bases for V and 0 bases for J; bases not matched to a gene: 5. DNA of the CDR3: TGTGCCAGCAGCTTGGAAGCTAGCGGGAGGGCGAACACCGGGGAGCTGTTTTTT. Residues: CASSLEASGRANTGELFF.

The J gene is TRBJ2-7, the V gene TRBV6-1; TRBD1 matches at 11 bases. The germline CDR1 and CDR2 sequences are MNHNS and SASEGT. The CDR3 consists of 14 residues. Unmatched junction bases numbered 3, after V lost 6 bases and J lost 2 bases. The CDR3 protein is CASRGQGVTYEQYF. The CDR3 DNA reads TGTGCCAGCAGGGGACAGGGGGTCACCTACGAGCAGTACTTC.

This rearrangement joins TRBV6-4 to TRBJ1-2, with D possibly being TRBD1 (6 bases). Trimming cost V 2 bases and J 6 bases, with 19 bases left between them. The germline V gene has CDR1 MRHNA and CDR2 SNTAGT. CDR3 length: 16 amino acids. CDR3 nucleotide sequence: TGTGCCAGCAGTGACGTGTGGGGGCGCGAGAGTAATGGCTACACCTTC. Translated, it gives CASSDVWGRESNGYTF.

The V and J genes are TRBV27 and TRBJ2-3, with TRBD2 matching 8 bases. Trimming removed 10 bases from V and 3 bases from J; junction bases left unmatched: 9. Germline CDR1 MNHEY, CDR2 SMNVEV (reference sequence). This CDR3 comprises 14 residues. Here the CDR3 DNA reads TGTGCCACCAGCCCGGGCGGGAGGACAGATACGCAGTATTTT. Protein sequence: CATSPGGRTDTQYF.

This chain joins TRBV29-1 and TRBJ2-3, with 16 bases matching TRBD2. Germline V gene sequence: CDR1 SQVTM, CDR2 ANQGSEA. The CDR3 covers 19 residues. The ends lost 8 bases at V and 4 bases at J; junction bases unmatched: 18. The CDR3 coding sequence is TGCAGCCCTATCATGATCGGGACTAGCGGGAGGGCCAGGGCAGATACGCAGTATTTT. Its translation: CSPIMIGTSGRARADTQYF.

V and J are TRBV6-5 and TRBJ2-1; 9 bases are shared with TRBD2. The trim removed 1 base at V and 1 base at J, leaving 2 bases unmatched. From germline, CDR1 is MNHEY and CDR2 SVGAGI. CDR3 length equals 16 residues. The chain's CDR3 is CASSYLAGGSYNEQFF. The CDR3 DNA reads as TGTGCCAGCAGTTACTTGGCGGGAGGGTCCTACAATGAGCAGTTCTTC.

The rearrangement links TRBV9 to TRBJ2-7; TRBD2 agrees at 7 bases. Trimming cost V 4 bases and J 2 bases; bases outside gene matches: 6. The length of the CDR3 is 14 residues. The germline gives CDR1 SGDLS, CDR2 YYNGEE. The CDR3 reads CASSPRESPYEQYF. The CDR3 DNA reads as TGTGCCAGCAGCCCGCGGGAGTCTCCCTACGAGCAGTACTTC.

This clone has only one observation. The rearrangement links TRBV2 to TRBJ2-1, with 8 bases matching TRBD2. From germline, CDR1 is SNHLY and CDR2 FYNNEI. V shed 6 bases, J shed 0 bases, and the junction held 4 bases outside the gene matches. The CDR3 runs 15 residues. In DNA form, the CDR3 reads TGTGCCAGCAGGAAAAGCGGGGGCTCCTACAATGAGCAGTTCTTC. Translated, it gives CASRKSGGSYNEQFF.

The chain combines TRBV5-8 with TRBJ1-1; no clear D. Germline V gene data show CDR1 as SGHTS and CDR2 as YDEGEE. V shed 3 bases and J shed 4 bases, with 13 bases lying between them. The CDR3 is 14 residues long. This CDR3 reads CASSSWVGGTEAFF. The CDR3 nucleotides are TGTGCCAGCAGCTCGTGGGTAGGAGGCACTGAAGCTTTCTTT.

The rearrangement links TRBV27 to TRBJ2-7; 9 nucleotides line up with TRBD2. Germline V gene lookup returns CDR1 MNHEY and CDR2 SMNVEV (reference sequence). The CDR3 sequence is 16 residues long. Losses at the gene ends were 0 bases for V and 2 bases for J; bases not matched to a gene: 5. CDR3 protein: CASSLSGGLAPYEQYF. CDR3 sequence (DNA): TGTGCCAGCAGTTTATCTGGCGGACTAGCGCCCTACGAGCAGTACTTC.

The gene calls are TRBV9 and TRBJ2-5; TRBD2 agrees at 11 bases. Germline trimming cut 0 bases from V and 7 bases from J; bases unmatched to any gene: 8. CDR1 and CDR2 (germline): SGDLS, YYNGEE. There are 16 residues in the CDR3. Here the CDR3 DNA reads TGTGCCAGCAGCGTAGGACTAGCGGGGTCCCTAGGGACCCAGTACTTC. Translation gives CASSVGLAGSLGTQYF.

The V gene is TRBV20-1, the J gene TRBJ2-3; D is uncertain. This CDR3 contains 11 residues. Trimming stripped 4 bases from V and 2 bases from J, with 4 bases between. CDR1 is DFQATT, CDR2 SNEGSKA, per germline (reference sequence). The CDR3 here is CSATYTDTQYF. CDR3 DNA sequence: TGCAGTGCTACCTACACAGATACGCAGTATTTT.

This rearrangement joins TRBV28 to TRBJ2-7; a possible D gene is TRBD2 (6 bases). This CDR3 comprises 22 residues. Germline V lookup: CDR1 MDHEN, CDR2 SYDVKM. The V and J ends lost 6 bases and 0 bases respectively, with 36 bases between them. CDR3 bases: TGTGCCAGCAGCTCCGCATCAGCAGTTTCCATGGTTAGCGGTTCCTTCTCCTACGAGCAGTACTTC. This translates into CASSSASAVSMVSGSFSYEQYF.

V gene TRBV6-6 combines with J gene TRBJ2-7, with 7 bases that match TRBD1. CDR1 MNHNY and CDR2 SVGAGI come from the germline V gene (reference sequence). CDR3 length: 15 amino acids. J was trimmed by 2 bases and V by 6 bases; bases with no gene match: 10. DNA of the CDR3: TGTGCCAGCAGGGCCCCCGGGACAGCGACCTACGAGCAGTACTTC. Protein product: CASRAPGTATYEQYF.